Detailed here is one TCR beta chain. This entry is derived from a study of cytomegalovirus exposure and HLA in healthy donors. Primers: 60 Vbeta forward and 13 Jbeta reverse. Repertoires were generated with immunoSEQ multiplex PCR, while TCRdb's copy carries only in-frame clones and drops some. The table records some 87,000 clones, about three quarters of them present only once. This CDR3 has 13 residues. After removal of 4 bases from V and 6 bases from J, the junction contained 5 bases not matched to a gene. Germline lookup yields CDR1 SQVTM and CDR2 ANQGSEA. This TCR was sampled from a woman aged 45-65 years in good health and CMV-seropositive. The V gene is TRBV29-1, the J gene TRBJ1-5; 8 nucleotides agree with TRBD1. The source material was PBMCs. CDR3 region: CSVVQGGGQPQHF. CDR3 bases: TGCAGCGTTGTACAGGGGGGCGGTCAGCCCCAGCATTTT.